Listed below are T cell receptor beta chains from one sample, sequenced in a study of cytomegalovirus exposure and HLA in healthy donors. TCRdb's copy holds only in-frame clones and misses some; the assay was immunoSEQ multiplex PCR. This sample's table has tens of thousands of clones. Sequencing used PBMCs. The origin of the receptors is a female donor in good health and CMV-seropositive. The CDR3 runs from the conserved cysteine through the conserved F or W.

J gene	V gene	CDR3 protein
TRBJ2-7	TRBV6-5	CASSYSGLNPLYEQYF
TRBJ2-5	TRBV18	CASSPWDRGHGETQYF
TRBJ2-7	TRBV7-2	CASSSQLTEQYF
TRBJ2-7	TRBV19	CASSVGGREQYF
TRBJ2-1	TRBV29-1	CSVVRTSGRGNEQFF
TRBJ1-3	TRBV6-5	CASRNQGLSGNTIYF
TRBJ2-7	TRBV7-9	CASTPGGGGSYEQYF
TRBJ2-7	TRBV28	CASSTSGTGASYEQYF
TRBJ1-5	TRBV18	CASSPDRTNQPQHF
TRBJ1-2	TRBV28	CASSLQGAGGYGYTF
TRBJ2-5	TRBV7-7	CASSLGGQYAGTQYF
TRBJ2-5	TRBV5-5	CASSFPGKETQYF
TRBJ1-2	TRBV27	CASSFRTGWGYTF
TRBJ2-1	TRBV29-1	CSVDPRQGGPYNEQFF
TRBJ2-2	TRBV2	CASSVTTNTGELFF
TRBJ2-5	TRBV6-6	CASSFSGVGETQYF
TRBJ1-2	TRBV7-9	CASSRTGGFNYGYTF
TRBJ2-1	TRBV28	CASSSPSGRGNEQFF
TRBJ1-4	TRBV18	CASSPPARGDEKLFF
TRBJ2-5	TRBV7-2	CASTSGGAGETQYF
TRBJ2-7	TRBV4-1	CASSQGVQAYEQYF
TRBJ2-3	TRBV9	CASSGIGGTDTQYF
TRBJ1-2	TRBV29-1	CSVEKGQDNYGYTF
TRBJ2-1	TRBV7-6	CASSLVQAGGGNEQFF
TRBJ2-6	TRBV6-5	CASSYLDRAGANVLTF
TRBJ1-2	TRBV6-5	CASSYSRQGSGYTF
TRBJ2-7	TRBV21-1	CASSRRDRRGEQYF
TRBJ2-7	TRBV6-9	CASPPKRYEQYF
TRBJ2-1	TRBV9	CASSLGGKPWTGIYNEQFF
TRBJ2-7	TRBV9	CASSVQALHTYEQYF
TRBJ2-7	TRBV18	CASSRRDSSYEQYF
TRBJ2-1	TRBV18	CASSPGTSPPNEQFF
TRBJ2-5	TRBV29-1	CSVVLLAGTQETQYF
TRBJ1-6	TRBV5-8	CASSLVLGENSPLHF
TRBJ1-1	TRBV18	CASSPPIGAGEAFF
TRBJ2-1	TRBV27	CASSLREHSYNEQFF
TRBJ1-2	TRBV6-5	CASSTIGQGNYGYTF
TRBJ2-1	TRBV7-2	CASNSLSGVGNEQFF
TRBJ2-3	TRBV7-2	CASSRTSGSTDTQYF
TRBJ1-2	TRBV11-3	CASSQEGRGAVYGYTF